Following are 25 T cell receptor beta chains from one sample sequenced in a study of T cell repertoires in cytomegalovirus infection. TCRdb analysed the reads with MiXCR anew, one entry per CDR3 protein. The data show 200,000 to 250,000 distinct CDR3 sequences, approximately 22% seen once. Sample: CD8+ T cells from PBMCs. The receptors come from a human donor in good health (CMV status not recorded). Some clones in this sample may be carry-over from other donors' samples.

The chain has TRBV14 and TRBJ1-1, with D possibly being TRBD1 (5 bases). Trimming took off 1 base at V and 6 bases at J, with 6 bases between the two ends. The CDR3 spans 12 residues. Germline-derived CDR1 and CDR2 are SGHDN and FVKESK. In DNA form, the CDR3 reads TGTGCCAGCAGCCAAGGGGGGGCTGAAGCTTTCTTT. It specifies CASSQGGAEAFF. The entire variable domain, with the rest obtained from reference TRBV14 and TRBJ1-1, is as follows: EAGVTQFPSHSVIEKGQTVTLRCDPISGHDNLYWYRRVMGKEIKFLLHFVKESKQDESGMPNNRFLAERTGGTYSTLKVQPAELEDSGVYFCASSQGGAEAFFGQGTRLTVV.

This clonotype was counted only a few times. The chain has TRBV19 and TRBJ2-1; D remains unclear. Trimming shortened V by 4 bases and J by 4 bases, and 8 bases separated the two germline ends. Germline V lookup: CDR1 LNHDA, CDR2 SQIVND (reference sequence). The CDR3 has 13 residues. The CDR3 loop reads CASSTILYNEQFF. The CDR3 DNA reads TGTGCCAGTAGTACGATTCTGTACAATGAGCAGTTCTTC. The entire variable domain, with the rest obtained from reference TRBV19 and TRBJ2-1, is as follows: DGGITQSPKYLFRKEGQNVTLSCEQNLNHDAMYWYRQDPGQGLRLIYYSQIVNDFQKGDIAEGYSVSREKKESFPLTVTSAQKNPTAFYLCASSTILYNEQFFGPGTRLTVL.

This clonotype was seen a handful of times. CDR3 sequence: CAISEAFLDTQYF. CDR3 bases: TGTGCCATCAGTGAGGCGTTTTTAGATACGCAGTATTTT. The genes are TRBV10-3 and TRBJ2-3; D gene ambiguous. This CDR3 has 13 amino acids. V lost 2 bases, J lost 5 bases, and 8 bases lay in between. Germline values: CDR1 ENHRY, CDR2 SYGVKD.

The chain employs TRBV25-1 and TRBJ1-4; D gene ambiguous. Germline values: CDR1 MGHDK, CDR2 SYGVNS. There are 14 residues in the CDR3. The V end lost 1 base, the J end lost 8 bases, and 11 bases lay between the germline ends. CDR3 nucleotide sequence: TGTGCCAGCAGTGAATCAACGTTTGGGGAAAAACTGTTTTTT. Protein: CASSESTFGEKLFF.

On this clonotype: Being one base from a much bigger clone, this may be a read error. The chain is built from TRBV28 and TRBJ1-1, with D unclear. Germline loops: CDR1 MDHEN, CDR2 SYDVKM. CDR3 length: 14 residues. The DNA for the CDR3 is TGTGCCAACAGTTCGCGACAAAAGAACACTGAAGCTTTCTTT. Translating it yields CANSSRQKNTEAFF.

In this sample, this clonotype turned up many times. The CDR3 here is CASSRDLATEAFF. CDR3 bases: TGTGCCAGCAGCCGCGATCTCGCCACTGAAGCTTTCTTT. The V call is TRBV5-6, the J call TRBJ1-1; the D is unclear. Trimming took off 4 bases at V and 4 bases at J, with 11 bases between the two ends. From germline, CDR1 is SGHDT and CDR2 YYEEEE. The CDR3 contains 13 residues. Full variable domain (remainder filled in from reference TRBV5-6 and TRBJ1-1): DAGVTQSPTHLIKTRGQQVTLRCSPKSGHDTVSWYQQALGQGPQFIFQYYEEEERQRGNFPDRFSGHQFPNYSSELNVNALLLGDSALYLCASSRDLATEAFFGQGTRLTVV.

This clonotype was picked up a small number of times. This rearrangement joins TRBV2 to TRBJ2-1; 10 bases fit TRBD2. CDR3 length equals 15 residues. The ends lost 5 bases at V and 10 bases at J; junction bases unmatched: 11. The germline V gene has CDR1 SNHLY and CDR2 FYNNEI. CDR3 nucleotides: TGTGCCAGCAGTTCCGGGACTAGCGCTATAGAGGAGCAGTTCTTC. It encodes CASSSGTSAIEEQFF.

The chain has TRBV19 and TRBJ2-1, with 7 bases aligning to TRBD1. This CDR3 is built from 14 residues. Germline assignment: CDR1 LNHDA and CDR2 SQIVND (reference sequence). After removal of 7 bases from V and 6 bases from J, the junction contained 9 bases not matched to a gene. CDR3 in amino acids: CASTSVAGGNEQFF. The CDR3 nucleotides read TGTGCCAGTACGTCGGTGGCAGGGGGCAATGAGCAGTTCTTC.

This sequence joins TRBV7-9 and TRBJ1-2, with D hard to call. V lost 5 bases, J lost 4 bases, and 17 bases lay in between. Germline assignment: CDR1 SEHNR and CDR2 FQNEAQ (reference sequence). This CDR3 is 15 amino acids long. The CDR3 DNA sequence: TGTGCCAGCAGCCCCCGGGGTGGGCGACCCTATGGCTACACCTTC. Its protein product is CASSPRGGRPYGYTF.

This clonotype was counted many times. CDR3: CASSLAGVARGLTDTQYF. The CDR3 DNA follows: TGTGCCAGCAGCTTAGCAGGAGTAGCGCGGGGTTTGACAGATACGCAGTATTTT. The chain combines TRBV7-6 with TRBJ2-3, with D maybe TRBD2 (6 bases). With 0 bases removed from V and 3 bases from J, the gap between germline ends came to 19 bases. Looked up from germline, CDR1 is SGHVS and CDR2 is FNYEAQ. CDR3 length: 18 residues.

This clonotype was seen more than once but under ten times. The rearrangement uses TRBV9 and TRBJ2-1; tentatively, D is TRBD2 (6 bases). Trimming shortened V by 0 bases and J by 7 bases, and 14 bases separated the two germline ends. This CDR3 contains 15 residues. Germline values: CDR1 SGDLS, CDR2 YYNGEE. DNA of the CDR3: TGTGCCAGCAGCGTAGTCGGCGGGGCAAGGAATGAGCAGTTCTTC. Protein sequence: CASSVVGGARNEQFF.

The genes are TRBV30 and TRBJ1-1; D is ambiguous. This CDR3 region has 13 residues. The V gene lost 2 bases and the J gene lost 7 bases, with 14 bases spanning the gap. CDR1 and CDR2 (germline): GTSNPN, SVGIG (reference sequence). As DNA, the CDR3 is TGTGCCTGGAGTACGGGGAGTCCTGATGAAGCTTTCTTT. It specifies CAWSTGSPDEAFF. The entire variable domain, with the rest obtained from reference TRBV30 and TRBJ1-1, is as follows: SQTIHQWPATLVQPVGSPLSLECTVEGTSNPNLYWYRQAAGRGLQLLFYSVGIGQISSEVPQNLSASRPQDRQFILSSKKLLLSDSGFYLCAWSTGSPDEAFFGQGTRLTVV.

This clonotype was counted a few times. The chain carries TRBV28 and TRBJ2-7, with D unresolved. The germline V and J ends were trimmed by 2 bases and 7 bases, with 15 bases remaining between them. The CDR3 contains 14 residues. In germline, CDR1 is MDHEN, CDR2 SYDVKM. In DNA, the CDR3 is TGTGCCAGCAGTTTAATAGAGGTGGATGGGGAGCAGTACTTC. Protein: CASSLIEVDGEQYF.

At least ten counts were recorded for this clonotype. CDR3 DNA: TGTGCCAGCAGCTCCGACGGAGTCGCGGAGACCCAGTACTTC. Translation gives CASSSDGVAETQYF. This rearrangement joins TRBV7-7 to TRBJ2-5; D uncertain. Germline CDR1 SSHAT, CDR2 FNYEAQ (reference sequence). The CDR3 totals 14 residues. V lost 4 bases and J 5 bases, leaving 14 bases between the germline ends. Combining the CDR3 with reference TRBV7-7 and TRBJ2-5 gives the whole variable domain GAGVSQSPRYKVTKRGQDVTLRCDPISSHATLYWYQQALGQGPEFLTYFNYEAQPDKSGLPSDRFSAERPEGSISTLTIQRTEQRDSAMYRCASSSDGVAETQYFGPGTRLLVL.

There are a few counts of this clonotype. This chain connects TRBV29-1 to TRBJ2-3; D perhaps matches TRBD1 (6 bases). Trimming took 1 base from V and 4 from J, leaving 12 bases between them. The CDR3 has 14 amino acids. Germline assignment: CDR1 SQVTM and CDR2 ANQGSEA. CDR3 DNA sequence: TGCAGCGTTGAAGGAGGATGGGGGCCAGATACGCAGTATTTT. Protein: CSVEGGWGPDTQYF.

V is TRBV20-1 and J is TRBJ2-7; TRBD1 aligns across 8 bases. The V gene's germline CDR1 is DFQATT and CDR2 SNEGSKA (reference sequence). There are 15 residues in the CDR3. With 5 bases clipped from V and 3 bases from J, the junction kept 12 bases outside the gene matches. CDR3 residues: CSADWLRGQVYEQYF. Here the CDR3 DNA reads TGCAGTGCTGATTGGCTGCGGGGACAGGTCTACGAGCAGTACTTC.

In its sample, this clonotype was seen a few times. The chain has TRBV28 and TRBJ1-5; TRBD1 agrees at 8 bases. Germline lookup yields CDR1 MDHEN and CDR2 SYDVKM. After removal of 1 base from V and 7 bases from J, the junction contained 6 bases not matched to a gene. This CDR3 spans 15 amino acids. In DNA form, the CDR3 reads TGTGCCAGCAGTTTATTTGCAGGGGGCTACCAGCCCCAGCATTTT. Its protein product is CASSLFAGGYQPQHF.

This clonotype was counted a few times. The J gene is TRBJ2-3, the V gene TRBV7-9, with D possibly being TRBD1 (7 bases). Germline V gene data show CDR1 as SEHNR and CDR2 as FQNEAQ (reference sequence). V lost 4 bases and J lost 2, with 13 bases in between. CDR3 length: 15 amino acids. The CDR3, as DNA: TGTGCCAGCAGCTCCCAGGGGGGCACCACAGATACGCAGTATTTT. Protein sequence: CASSSQGGTTDTQYF.

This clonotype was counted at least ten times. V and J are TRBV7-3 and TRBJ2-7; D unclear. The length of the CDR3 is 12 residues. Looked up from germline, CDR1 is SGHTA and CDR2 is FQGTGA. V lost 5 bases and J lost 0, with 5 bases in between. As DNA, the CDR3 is TGTGCCAGCAGCCCACACTCCTACGAGCAGTACTTC. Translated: CASSPHSYEQYF. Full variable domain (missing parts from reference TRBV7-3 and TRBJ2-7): GAGVSQTPSNKVTEKGKYVELRCDPISGHTALYWYRQSLGQGPEFLIYFQGTGAADDSGLPNDRFFAVRPEGSVSTLKIQRTERGDSAVYLCASSPHSYEQYFGPGTRLTVT.

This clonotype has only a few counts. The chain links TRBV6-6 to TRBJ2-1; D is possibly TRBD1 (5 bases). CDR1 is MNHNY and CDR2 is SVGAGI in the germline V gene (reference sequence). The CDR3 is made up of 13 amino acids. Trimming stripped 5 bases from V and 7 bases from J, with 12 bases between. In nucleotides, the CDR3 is TGTGCCAGCAGTGATGTGGGGCTGAATGAGCAGTTCTTC. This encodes CASSDVGLNEQFF.

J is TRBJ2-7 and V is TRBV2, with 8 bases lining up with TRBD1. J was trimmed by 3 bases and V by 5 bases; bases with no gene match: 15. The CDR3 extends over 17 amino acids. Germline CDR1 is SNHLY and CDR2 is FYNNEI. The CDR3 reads CASSPPGTGRYGYEQYF. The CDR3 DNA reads TGTGCCAGCAGTCCCCCCGGGACAGGACGCTATGGCTACGAGCAGTACTTC.

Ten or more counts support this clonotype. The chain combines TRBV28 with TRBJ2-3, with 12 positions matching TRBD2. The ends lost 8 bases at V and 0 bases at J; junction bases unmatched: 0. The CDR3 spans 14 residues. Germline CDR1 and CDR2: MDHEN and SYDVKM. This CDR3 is CASGTSGSTDTQYF. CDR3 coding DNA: TGTGCCAGCGGGACTAGCGGGAGCACAGATACGCAGTATTTT.

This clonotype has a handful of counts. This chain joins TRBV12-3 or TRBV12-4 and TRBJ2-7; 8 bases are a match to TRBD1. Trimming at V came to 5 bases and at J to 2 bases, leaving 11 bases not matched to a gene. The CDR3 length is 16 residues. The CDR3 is CASSHPTGGAPYEQYF. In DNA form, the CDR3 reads TGTGCCAGCAGTCACCCCACAGGGGGTGCCCCCTACGAGCAGTACTTC.

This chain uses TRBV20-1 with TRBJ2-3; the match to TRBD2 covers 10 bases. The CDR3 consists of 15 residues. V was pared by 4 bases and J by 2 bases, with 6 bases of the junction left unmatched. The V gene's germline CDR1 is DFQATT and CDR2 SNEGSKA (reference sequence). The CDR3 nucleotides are TGCAGTGCTACTATAGCGGGGGGACCCACAGATACGCAGTATTTT. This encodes CSATIAGGPTDTQYF.

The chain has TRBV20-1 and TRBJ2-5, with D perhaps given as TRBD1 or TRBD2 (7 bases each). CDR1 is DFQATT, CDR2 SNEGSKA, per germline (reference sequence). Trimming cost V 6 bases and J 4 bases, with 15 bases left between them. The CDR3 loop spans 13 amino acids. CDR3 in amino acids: CSADDREGETQYF. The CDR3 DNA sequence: TGCAGTGCCGATGACAGGGAGGGAGAGACCCAGTACTTC.